This T cell receptor (beta chain) is drawn from a study of blood T cell repertoires in COVID-19. Across the whole study: Collection of acute and convalescent COVID-19 samples took place in the United States, Italy and Spain.

This clone occurred once. Patients at the Seattle site were enrolled during active infection and followed longitudinally. Generated by immunoSEQ multiplex PCR, the TCRdb table keeps only in-frame clones and is missing some. Of 40,000 or so clones listed, around 84% are singletons. Germline lookup yields CDR1 LGHDT and CDR2 YNNKEL (reference sequence). This CDR3 region has 14 residues. Trimming pared 0 bases from V and 4 bases from J, leaving 7 bases between. This sequence was found in a man between 60 and 75 years old with COVID-19, enrolled during active disease. The rearrangement joins TRBV3-1 (or the pseudogene TRBV3-2) to TRBJ1-5; D may be TRBD1 (5 bases). The sequencing input was peripheral blood. The CDR3 loop is CASSQDGGNQPQHF. In DNA, the CDR3 is TGTGCCAGCAGCCAAGACGGGGGAAATCAGCCCCAGCATTTT.